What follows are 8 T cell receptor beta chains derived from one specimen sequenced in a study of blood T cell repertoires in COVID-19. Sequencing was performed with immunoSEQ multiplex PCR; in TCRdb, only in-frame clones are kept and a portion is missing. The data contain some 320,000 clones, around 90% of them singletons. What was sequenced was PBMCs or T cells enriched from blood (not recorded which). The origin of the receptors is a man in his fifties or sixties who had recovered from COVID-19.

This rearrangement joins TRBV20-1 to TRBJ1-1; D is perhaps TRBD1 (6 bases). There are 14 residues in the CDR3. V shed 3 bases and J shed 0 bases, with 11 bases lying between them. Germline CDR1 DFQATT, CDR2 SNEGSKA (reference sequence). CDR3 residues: CSASRGALNTEAFF. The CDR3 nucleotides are TGCAGTGCTAGTCGGGGGGCCCTGAACACTGAAGCTTTCTTT.

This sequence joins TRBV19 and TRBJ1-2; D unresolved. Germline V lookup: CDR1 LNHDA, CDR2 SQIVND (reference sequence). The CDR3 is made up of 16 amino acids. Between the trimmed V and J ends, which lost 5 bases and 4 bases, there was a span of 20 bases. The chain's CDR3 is CASSELSIGAVYGYTF. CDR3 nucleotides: TGTGCCAGTAGTGAATTAAGTATAGGAGCGGTCTATGGCTACACCTTC. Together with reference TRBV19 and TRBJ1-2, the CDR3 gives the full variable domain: DGGITQSPKYLFRKEGQNVTLSCEQNLNHDAMYWYRQDPGQGLRLIYYSQIVNDFQKGDIAEGYSVSREKKESFPLTVTSAQKNPTAFYLCASSELSIGAVYGYTFGSGTRLTVV.

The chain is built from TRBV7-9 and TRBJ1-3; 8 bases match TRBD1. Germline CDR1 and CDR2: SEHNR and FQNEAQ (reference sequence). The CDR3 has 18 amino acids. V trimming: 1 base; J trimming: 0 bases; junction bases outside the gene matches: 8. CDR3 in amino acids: CASSLGDYRGNSGNTIYF. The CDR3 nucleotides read TGTGCCAGCAGCTTAGGAGACTACAGGGGGAACTCTGGAAACACCATATATTTT.

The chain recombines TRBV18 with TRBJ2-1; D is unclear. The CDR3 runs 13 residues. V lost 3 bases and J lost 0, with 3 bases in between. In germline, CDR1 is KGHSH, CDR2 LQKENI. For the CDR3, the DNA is TGTGCCAGCTCACCCGGCTCCTACAATGAGCAGTTCTTC. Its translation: CASSPGSYNEQFF.

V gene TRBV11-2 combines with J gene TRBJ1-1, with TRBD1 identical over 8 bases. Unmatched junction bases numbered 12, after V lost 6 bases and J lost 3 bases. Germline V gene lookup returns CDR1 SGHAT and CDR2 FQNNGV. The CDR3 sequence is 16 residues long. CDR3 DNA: TGTGCCAGCAGACCTATCCCAGGGGGCGCGGACACTGAAGCTTTCTTT. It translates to CASRPIPGGADTEAFF.

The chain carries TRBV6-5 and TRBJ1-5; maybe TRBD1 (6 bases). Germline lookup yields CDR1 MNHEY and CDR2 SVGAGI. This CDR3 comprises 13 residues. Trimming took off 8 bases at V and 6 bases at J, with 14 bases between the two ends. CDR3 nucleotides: TGTGCCAGCTCTCAAGGACAGCTTCAGCCCCAGCATTTT. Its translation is CASSQGQLQPQHF.

CDR3 amino acids: CASTLRQTNQPQHF. The DNA of the CDR3 is TGTGCCAGCACCCTCAGACAGACTAATCAGCCCCAGCATTTT. The rearrangement links TRBV2 to TRBJ1-5, with D possibly being TRBD1 (5 bases). The CDR3 has 14 residues. V shed 7 bases and J shed 4 bases, with 14 bases lying between them. Germline CDR1 reads SNHLY; CDR2 reads FYNNEI.

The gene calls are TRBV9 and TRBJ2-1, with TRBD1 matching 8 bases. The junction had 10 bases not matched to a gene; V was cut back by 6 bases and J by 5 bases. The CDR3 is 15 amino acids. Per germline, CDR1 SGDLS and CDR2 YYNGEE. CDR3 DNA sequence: TGTGCCAGCAACCCGACAGGGGAGAGGGACAATGAGCAGTTCTTC. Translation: CASNPTGERDNEQFF.